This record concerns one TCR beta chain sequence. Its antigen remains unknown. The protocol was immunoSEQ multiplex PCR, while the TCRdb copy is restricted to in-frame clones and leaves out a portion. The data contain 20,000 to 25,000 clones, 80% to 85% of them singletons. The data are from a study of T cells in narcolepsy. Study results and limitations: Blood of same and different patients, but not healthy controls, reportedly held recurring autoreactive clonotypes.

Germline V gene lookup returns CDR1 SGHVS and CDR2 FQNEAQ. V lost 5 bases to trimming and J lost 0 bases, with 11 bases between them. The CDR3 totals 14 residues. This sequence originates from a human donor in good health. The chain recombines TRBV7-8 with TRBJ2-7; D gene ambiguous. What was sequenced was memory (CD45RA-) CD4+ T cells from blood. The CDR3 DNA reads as TGTGCCAGCAGCCTAGATGGAAGCTCCTACGAGCAGTACTTC. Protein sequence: CASSLDGSSYEQYF.